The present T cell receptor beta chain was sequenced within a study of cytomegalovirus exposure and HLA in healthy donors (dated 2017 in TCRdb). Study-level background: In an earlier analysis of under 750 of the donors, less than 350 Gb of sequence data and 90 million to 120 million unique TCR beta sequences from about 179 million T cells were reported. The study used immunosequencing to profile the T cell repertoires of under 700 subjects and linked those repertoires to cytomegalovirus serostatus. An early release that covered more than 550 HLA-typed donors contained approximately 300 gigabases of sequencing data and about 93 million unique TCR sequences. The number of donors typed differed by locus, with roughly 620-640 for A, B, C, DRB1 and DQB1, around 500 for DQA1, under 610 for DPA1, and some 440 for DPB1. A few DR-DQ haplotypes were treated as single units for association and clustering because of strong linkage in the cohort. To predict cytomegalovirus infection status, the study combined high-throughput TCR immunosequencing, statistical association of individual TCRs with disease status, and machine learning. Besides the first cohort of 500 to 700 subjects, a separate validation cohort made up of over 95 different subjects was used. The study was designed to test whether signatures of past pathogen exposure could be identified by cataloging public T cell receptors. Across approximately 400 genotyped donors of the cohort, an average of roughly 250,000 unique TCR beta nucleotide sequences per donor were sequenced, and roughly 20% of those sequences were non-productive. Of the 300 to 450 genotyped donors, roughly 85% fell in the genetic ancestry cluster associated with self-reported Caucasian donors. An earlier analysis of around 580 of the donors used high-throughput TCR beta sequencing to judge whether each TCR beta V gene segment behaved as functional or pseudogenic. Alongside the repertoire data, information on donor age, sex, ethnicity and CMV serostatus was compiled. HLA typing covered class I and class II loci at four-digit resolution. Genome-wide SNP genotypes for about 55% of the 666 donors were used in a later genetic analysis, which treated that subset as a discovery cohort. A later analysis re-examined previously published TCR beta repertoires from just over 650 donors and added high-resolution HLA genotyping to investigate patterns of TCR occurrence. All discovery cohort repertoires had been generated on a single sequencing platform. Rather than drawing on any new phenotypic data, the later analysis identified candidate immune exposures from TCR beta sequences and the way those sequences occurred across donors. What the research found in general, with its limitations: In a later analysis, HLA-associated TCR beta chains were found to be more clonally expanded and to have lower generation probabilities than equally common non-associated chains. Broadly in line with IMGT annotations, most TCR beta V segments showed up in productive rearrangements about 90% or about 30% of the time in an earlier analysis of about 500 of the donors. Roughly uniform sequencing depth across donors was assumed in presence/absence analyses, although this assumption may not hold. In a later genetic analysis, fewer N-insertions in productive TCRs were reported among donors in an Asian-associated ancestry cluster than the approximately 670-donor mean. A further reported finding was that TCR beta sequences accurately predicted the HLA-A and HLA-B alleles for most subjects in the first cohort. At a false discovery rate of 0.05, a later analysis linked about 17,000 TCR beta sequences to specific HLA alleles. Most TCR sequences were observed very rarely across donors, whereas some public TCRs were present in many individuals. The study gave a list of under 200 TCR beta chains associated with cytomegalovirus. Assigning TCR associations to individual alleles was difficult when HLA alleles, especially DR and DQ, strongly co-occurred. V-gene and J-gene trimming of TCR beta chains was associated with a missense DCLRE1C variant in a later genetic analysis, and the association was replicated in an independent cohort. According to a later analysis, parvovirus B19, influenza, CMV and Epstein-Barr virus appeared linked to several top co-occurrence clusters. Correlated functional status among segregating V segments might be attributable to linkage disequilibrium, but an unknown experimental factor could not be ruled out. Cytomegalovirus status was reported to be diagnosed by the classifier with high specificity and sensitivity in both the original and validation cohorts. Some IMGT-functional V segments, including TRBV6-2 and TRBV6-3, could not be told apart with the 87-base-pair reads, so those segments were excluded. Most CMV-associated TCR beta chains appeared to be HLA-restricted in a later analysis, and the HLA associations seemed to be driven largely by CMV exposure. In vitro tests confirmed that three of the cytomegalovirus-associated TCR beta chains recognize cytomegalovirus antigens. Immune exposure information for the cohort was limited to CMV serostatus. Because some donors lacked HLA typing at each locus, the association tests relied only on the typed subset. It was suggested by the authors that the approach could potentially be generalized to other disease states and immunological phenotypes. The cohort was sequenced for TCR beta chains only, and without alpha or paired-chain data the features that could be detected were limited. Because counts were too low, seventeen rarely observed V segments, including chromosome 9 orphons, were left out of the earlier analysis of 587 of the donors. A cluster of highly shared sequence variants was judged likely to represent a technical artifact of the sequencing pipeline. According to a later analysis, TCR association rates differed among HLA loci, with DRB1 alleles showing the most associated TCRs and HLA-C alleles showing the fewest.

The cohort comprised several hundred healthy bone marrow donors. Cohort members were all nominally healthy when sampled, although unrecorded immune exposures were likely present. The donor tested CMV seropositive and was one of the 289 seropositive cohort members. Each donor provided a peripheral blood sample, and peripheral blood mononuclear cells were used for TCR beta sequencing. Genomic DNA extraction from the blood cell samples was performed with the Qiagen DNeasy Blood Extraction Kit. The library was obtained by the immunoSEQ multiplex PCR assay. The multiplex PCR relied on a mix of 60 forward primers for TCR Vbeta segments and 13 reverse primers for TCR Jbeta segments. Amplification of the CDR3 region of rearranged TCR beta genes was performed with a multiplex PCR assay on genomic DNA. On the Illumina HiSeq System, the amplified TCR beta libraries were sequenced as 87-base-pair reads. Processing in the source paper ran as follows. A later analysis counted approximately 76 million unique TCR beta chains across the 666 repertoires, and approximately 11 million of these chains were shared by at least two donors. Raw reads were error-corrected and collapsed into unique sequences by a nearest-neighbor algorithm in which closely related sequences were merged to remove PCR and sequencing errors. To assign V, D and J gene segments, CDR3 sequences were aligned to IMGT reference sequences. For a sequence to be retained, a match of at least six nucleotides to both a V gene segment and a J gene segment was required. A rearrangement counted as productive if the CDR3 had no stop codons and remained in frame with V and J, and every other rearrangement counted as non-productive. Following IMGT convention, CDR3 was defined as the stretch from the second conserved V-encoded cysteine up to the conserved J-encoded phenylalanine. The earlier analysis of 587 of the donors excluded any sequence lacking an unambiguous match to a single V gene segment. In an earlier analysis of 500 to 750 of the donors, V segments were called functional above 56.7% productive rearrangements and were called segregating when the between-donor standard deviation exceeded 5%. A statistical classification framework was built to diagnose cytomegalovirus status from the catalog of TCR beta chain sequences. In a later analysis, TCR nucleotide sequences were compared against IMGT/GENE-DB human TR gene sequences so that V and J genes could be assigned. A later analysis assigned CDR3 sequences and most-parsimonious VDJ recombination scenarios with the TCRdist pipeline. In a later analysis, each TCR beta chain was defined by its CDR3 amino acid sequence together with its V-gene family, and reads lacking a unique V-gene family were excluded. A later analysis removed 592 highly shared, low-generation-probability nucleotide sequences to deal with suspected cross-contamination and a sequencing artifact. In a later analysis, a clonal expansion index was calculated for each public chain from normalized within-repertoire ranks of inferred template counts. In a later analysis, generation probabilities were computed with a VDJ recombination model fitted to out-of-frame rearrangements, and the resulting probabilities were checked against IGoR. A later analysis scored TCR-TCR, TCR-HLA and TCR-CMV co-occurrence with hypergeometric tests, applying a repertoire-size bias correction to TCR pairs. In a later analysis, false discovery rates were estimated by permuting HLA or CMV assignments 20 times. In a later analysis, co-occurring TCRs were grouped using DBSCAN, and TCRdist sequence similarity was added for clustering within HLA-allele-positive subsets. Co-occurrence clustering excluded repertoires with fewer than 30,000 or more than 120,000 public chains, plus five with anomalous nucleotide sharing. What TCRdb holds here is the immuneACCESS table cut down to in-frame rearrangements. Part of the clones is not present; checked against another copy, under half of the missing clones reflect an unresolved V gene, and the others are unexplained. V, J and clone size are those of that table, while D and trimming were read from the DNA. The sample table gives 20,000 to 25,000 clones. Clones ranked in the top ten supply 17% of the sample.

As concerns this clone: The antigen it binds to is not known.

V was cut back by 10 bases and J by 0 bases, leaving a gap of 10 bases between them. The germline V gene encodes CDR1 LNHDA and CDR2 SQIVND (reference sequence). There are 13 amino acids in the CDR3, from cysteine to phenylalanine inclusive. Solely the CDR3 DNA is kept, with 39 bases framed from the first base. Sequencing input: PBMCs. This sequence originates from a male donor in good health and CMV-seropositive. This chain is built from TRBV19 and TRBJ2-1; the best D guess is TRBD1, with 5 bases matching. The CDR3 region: CATTGGSYNEQFF. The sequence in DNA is TGTGCCACAACAGGCGGCTCCTACAATGAGCAGTTCTTC.